The 16 T cell receptor beta chains below were found in one sample sequenced in a study of T cell clones after liver transplantation. Some clones are missing from TCRdb's copy, which holds only in-frame ones; the method was immunoSEQ multiplex PCR. The data show some 61,000 clones, with roughly 71% seen just once and around 8.9% held by the top ten. This material consisted of CD4+ T cells from blood, taken at the 22-month timepoint. The receptors here all came from a human patient who received a liver transplant. Some T cells may be provided by the graft donor.

This clone was counted a few times. The chain links TRBV11-2 to TRBJ2-7; D gene uncertain. The germline V gene encodes CDR1 SGHAT and CDR2 FQNNGV. V lost 3 bases to trimming and J lost 0 bases, with 6 bases between them. This CDR3 contains 13 residues. CDR3 bases: TGTGCCAGCAGCTTCAGTAGCTCCTACGAGCAGTACTTC. Translating it yields CASSFSSSYEQYF.

This clone was recorded only once. The chain is built from TRBV30 and TRBJ1-1, with unresolved D. The ends were cut back, 0 bases at V and 3 bases at J, with 8 bases in the middle. CDR3 length: 13 amino acids. Germline V gives CDR1 GTSNPN, CDR2 SVGIG (reference sequence). CDR3 protein: CAWSVQVDTEAFF. CDR3 nucleotide sequence: TGTGCCTGGAGTGTTCAGGTCGACACTGAAGCTTTCTTT.

This rearrangement joins TRBV28 to TRBJ1-6, with TRBD1 matching 9 bases. CDR1 MDHEN and CDR2 SYDVKM come from the germline V gene. V lost 2 bases to trimming and J lost 4 bases; unmatched junction nucleotides: 6. This CDR3 contains 17 residues. The DNA of the CDR3 is TGTGCCAGCAGTTTACCTGGGACAGGGATTTATAATTCACCCCTCCACTTT. This codes for CASSLPGTGIYNSPLHF.

The chain's CDR3 is CASSQLGQGANSPLHF. The CDR3 DNA reads TGTGCCAGCAGCCAACTCGGACAGGGGGCAAATTCACCCCTCCACTTT. The chain joins TRBV28 to TRBJ1-6, with 11 positions matching TRBD1. The CDR3 consists of 16 residues. CDR1 is MDHEN and CDR2 is SYDVKM in the germline V gene. V lost 6 bases, J lost 7 bases, and 8 bases stayed unmatched.

This clone came up once. The V call is TRBV2, the J call TRBJ2-3; possibly TRBD2 for D (7 bases). V shed 7 bases and J shed 3 bases, with 14 bases lying between them. Per the germline V gene, CDR1 is SNHLY and CDR2 is FYNNEI. This CDR3 is 14 amino acids long. The CDR3 sequence: CASKGGVVTDTQYF. The CDR3 DNA is TGTGCCAGCAAGGGGGGGGTGGTTACAGATACGCAGTATTTT.

This clone is deemed medium-sized. V is TRBV30 and J is TRBJ2-7; TRBD1 might be the D (5 bases). The CDR3 runs 18 residues. Trimming pared 3 bases from V and 2 bases from J, leaving 26 bases between. Per germline, CDR1 GTSNPN and CDR2 SVGIG (reference sequence). The CDR3 region is CAWSRLRGLAGITYEQYF. CDR3 sequence (DNA): TGTGCCTGGAGCCGTCTTCGAGGCCTGGCAGGGATAACCTACGAGCAGTACTTC. The entire variable domain, with the rest obtained from reference TRBV30 and TRBJ2-7, is as follows: SQTIHQWPATLVQPVGSPLSLECTVEGTSNPNLYWYRQAAGRGLQLLFYSVGIGQISSEVPQNLSASRPQDRQFILSSKKLLLSDSGFYLCAWSRLRGLAGITYEQYFGPGTRLTVT.

In this sample, this clone turned up a few times. CDR3 nucleotides: TGTGCCAGCAGCTTAAGAGGATCGCGGTGGGATGAAAAACTGTTTTTT. It is translated as CASSLRGSRWDEKLFF. J is TRBJ1-4 and V is TRBV7-3, with D hard to call. The CDR3 contains 16 residues. Trimming shortened V by 1 base and J by 6 bases, and 15 bases separated the two germline ends. Germline CDR1 is SGHTA and CDR2 is FQGTGA.

V usage is TRBV18 and J usage is TRBJ2-2; possible D gene TRBD1, 5 bases. The CDR3 totals 13 residues. CDR1 is KGHSH and CDR2 is LQKENI in the germline V gene. The ends were cut back, 4 bases at V and 7 bases at J, with 10 bases in the middle. CDR3 in DNA: TGTGCCAGCTCACTCCAGGGAAACGGGGAGCTGTTTTTT. Translating gives CASSLQGNGELFF.

V and J are TRBV5-1 and TRBJ1-6; 8 bases fit TRBD1. The CDR3 covers 14 residues. V shed 4 bases and J 8 bases; nucleotides not matched to a gene: 5. Germline values: CDR1 SGHRS, CDR2 YFSETQ. This CDR3 is CASSPQTGDSPLHF. The CDR3 DNA follows: TGCGCCAGCAGCCCGCAGACAGGGGATTCACCCCTCCACTTT.

This clone came up once. The rearrangement joins TRBV19 to TRBJ1-5; TRBD1 matches 7 bases. CDR1 LNHDA and CDR2 SQIVND come from the germline V gene (reference sequence). There are 18 residues in the CDR3. V shed 1 base, J shed 1 base, and the junction held 10 bases outside the gene matches. CDR3: CASSIVTGALVSNQPQHF. In nucleotides, the CDR3 is TGTGCCAGTAGTATAGTCACAGGGGCCTTGGTGAGCAATCAGCCCCAGCATTTT.

The rearrangement links TRBV30 to TRBJ1-2; 9 nucleotides match TRBD1. The CDR3 totals 13 residues. Germline CDR1 is GTSNPN and CDR2 is SVGIG (reference sequence). J gave up 4 bases and V 7 bases, and 7 bases lay outside the gene matches. In nucleotides, the CDR3 is TGTGCCTTGCGTCGGACAGGGGCCTATGGCTACACCTTC. Protein: CALRRTGAYGYTF.

CDR3 nucleotide sequence: TGCGCCAGCAGCCCGATCGTGGGTGGCTCTGGAAACACCATATATTTT. Amino acids: CASSPIVGGSGNTIYF. The chain is built from TRBV5-1 and TRBJ1-3; no clear D gene. Germline V gene sequence: CDR1 SGHRS, CDR2 YFSETQ. The germline V and J ends were trimmed by 4 bases and 0 bases, with 14 bases remaining between them. This CDR3 contains 16 residues. The full variable domain, with the rest looked up from reference TRBV5-1 and TRBJ1-3, is KAGVTQTPRYLIKTRGQQVTLSCSPISGHRSVSWYQQTPGQGLQFLFEYFSETQRNKGNFPGRFSGRQFSNSRSEMNVSTLELGDSALYLCASSPIVGGSGNTIYFGEGSWLTVV.

This clone was observed a handful of times. The V and J genes are TRBV27 and TRBJ2-3; 7 nucleotides align to TRBD2. The CDR3 spans 15 residues. V was pared by 8 bases and J by 4 bases, with 12 bases of the junction left unmatched. Germline loops: CDR1 MNHEY, CDR2 SMNVEV (reference sequence). In DNA, the CDR3 is TGTGCCAGCGAGGAGGGCGGGGGAGGCCCAGATACGCAGTATTTT. It specifies CASEEGGGGPDTQYF.

In this sample, this clone turned up once. The V call is TRBV19, the J call TRBJ1-1, with a tentative D call TRBD1 (5 bases). CDR1 is LNHDA, CDR2 SQIVND, per germline (reference sequence). This CDR3 region has 14 residues. The V and J ends lost 3 bases and 5 bases respectively, with 13 bases between them. The CDR3 DNA follows: TGTGCCAGTAGTATTCGGCAGGGCCGGACTGAAGCTTTCTTT. As protein: CASSIRQGRTEAFF.

The chain joins TRBV14 to TRBJ2-3; possible D gene TRBD1, 5 bases. The CDR3 extends over 14 amino acids. Germline assignment: CDR1 SGHDN and CDR2 FVKESK. V lost 2 bases to trimming and J lost 6 bases, with 12 bases between them. The DNA of the CDR3 is TGTGCCAGCAGCCAAAATGGGGCCCGCGATACGCAGTATTTT. Translating it yields CASSQNGARDTQYF.

J is TRBJ1-2 and V is TRBV7-2, with 11 nucleotides matching TRBD1. The ends lost 5 bases at V and 3 bases at J; junction bases unmatched: 5. The CDR3 has 15 amino acids. Germline V gene sequence: CDR1 SGHTA, CDR2 FQGNSA. This CDR3 is CASSPGQGAHYGYTF. CDR3 in DNA: TGTGCCAGCAGCCCAGGACAGGGGGCCCACTATGGCTACACCTTC.